Listed here are 22 T cell receptor beta chains from one sample, sequenced in a study of T cells after yellow fever vaccination. TCRdb redid the calling of the 5' RACE reads with MiXCR, one entry per CDR3 protein. The top ten clones hold around 24% of a sample with a few hundred thousand distinct CDR3 sequences, 3.6% of them seen once. Specimen: PBMCs, collected on the day of the yellow fever booster vaccination. The receptors come from a man aged 18 to 29 who received the YFV17D yellow fever vaccine.

The chain has TRBV4-2 and TRBJ1-1; D unresolved. The germline V gene encodes CDR1 LGHNA and CDR2 YNFKEQ. V was clipped by 4 bases and J by 6 bases, with 18 bases between them. CDR3 length equals 15 residues. The CDR3 sequence: CASSRPARGSAEAFF. The CDR3 nucleotides are TGTGCCAGCAGCCGCCCGGCGCGGGGATCTGCTGAAGCTTTCTTT.

This clonotype was seen a handful of times. This chain connects TRBV7-2 to TRBJ1-2; D may be TRBD1 (5 bases). This CDR3 comprises 14 residues. The V end lost 7 bases, the J end lost 4 bases, and 16 bases lay between the germline ends. Germline V gene data show CDR1 as SGHTA and CDR2 as FQGNSA. The CDR3 bases are TGTGCCAGCAACCCTTCGGGGGACGCCTATGGCTACACCTTC. Translating it yields CASNPSGDAYGYTF.

This clonotype was recorded a few times. CDR3 nucleotides: TGTGCCAGCAGCCTATGGGGAGGGGGTCAGCCCCAGCATTTT. Amino acid sequence: CASSLWGGGQPQHF. V usage is TRBV7-2 and J usage is TRBJ1-5; D may be TRBD1 (6 bases). The CDR3 is 14 amino acids. Germline CDR1 SGHTA, CDR2 FQGNSA. V was shortened by 5 bases and J by 6 bases, with 14 bases between the two germline ends.

This clonotype was found many times. CDR3 region: CASSLRTDSPLHF. DNA for the CDR3: TGTGCCAGCAGTTTACGCACGGATTCACCCCTCCACTTT. The rearrangement joins TRBV12-3 or TRBV12-4 to TRBJ1-6; D unclear. CDR3 size: 13 residues. Trimming took off 2 bases at V and 8 bases at J, with 7 bases between the two ends.

The chain carries TRBV7-2 and TRBJ1-2, with no clear D. CDR1 is SGHTA, CDR2 FQGNSA, per germline. Between the trimmed V and J ends, which lost 3 bases and 7 bases, there was a span of 15 bases. The CDR3 is made up of 14 amino acids. DNA of the CDR3: TGTGCCAGCAGCTTTTCGGGTCTGGGTAGTGGCTACACCTTC. This encodes CASSFSGLGSGYTF.

This clonotype was recorded at least ten times. The V and J genes are TRBV19 and TRBJ2-5, with D possibly TRBD2 on 6 matching bases. The CDR3 is 15 residues long. V lost 10 bases and J lost 4, with 22 bases in between. Germline loops: CDR1 LNHDA, CDR2 SQIVND (reference sequence). CDR3 in amino acids: CAISPPGTVRETQYF. CDR3 sequence (DNA): TGTGCCATCTCACCGCCGGGGACTGTACGAGAGACCCAGTACTTC.

In its sample, this clonotype was seen a few times. This chain links TRBV5-5 with TRBJ2-7, with 11 bases that match TRBD1. Germline-derived CDR1 and CDR2 are SGHKS and YYEKEE (reference sequence). The CDR3 consists of 16 residues. V trimming: 0 bases; J trimming: 3 bases; junction bases outside the gene matches: 5. The CDR3 nucleotides are TGTGCCAGCAGCTTGGTGGGACAGGGGGTATACTACGAGCAGTACTTC. Amino acids: CASSLVGQGVYYEQYF.

This clonotype was observed a few times. This sequence joins TRBV2 and TRBJ1-6; D possibly corresponds to TRBD1 (5 bases). The CDR3 has 14 residues. The germline V and J ends were trimmed by 7 bases and 3 bases, with 10 bases remaining between them. From germline, CDR1 is SNHLY and CDR2 FYNNEI. CDR3 nucleotide sequence: TGTGCCAGCATTGAGGACAACTATAATTCACCCCTCCACTTT. Residues: CASIEDNYNSPLHF.

This chain connects TRBV27 to TRBJ1-6, with D hard to call. This CDR3 has 13 residues. Per the germline V gene, CDR1 is MNHEY and CDR2 is SMNVEV (reference sequence). Trimming cost V 3 bases and J 7 bases, with 7 bases left between them. This chain's CDR3 is CASSFGRNSPLHF. CDR3 nucleotide sequence: TGTGCCAGCAGTTTTGGACGGAATTCACCCCTCCACTTT.

This chain joins TRBV4-1 and TRBJ2-7; tentative D call: TRBD1 (6 bases). Trimming left V 0 bases short and J 4 bases short, with 10 bases between. CDR1 is MGHRA, CDR2 YSYEKL, per germline. The CDR3 totals 14 residues. CDR3 coding DNA: TGCGCCAGCAGCCAAGATTACAGGGCTTACGAGCAGTACTTC. Translated: CASSQDYRAYEQYF.

About this clonotype: An end of the junction differs from the germline gene, which may be a read error. The CDR3 here is CASSPVDTLTDTEYF. Here the CDR3 DNA reads TGTGCCAGCAGCCCCGTGGACACCCTCACAGATACGGAGTATTTT. V is TRBV7-2 and J is TRBJ2-3; maybe TRBD1 (5 bases). This CDR3 is built from 15 residues. Germline V gene lookup returns CDR1 SGHTA and CDR2 FQGNSA.

This clonotype was seen at least ten times. CDR3 region: CASSPQDRANTEAFF. DNA for the CDR3: TGTGCCAGCAGCCCCCAAGACAGGGCGAACACTGAAGCTTTCTTT. The chain uses TRBV7-2 and TRBJ1-1; 7 positions match TRBD1. With V trimmed by 5 bases and J by 1 base, 7 bases remained unmatched. Germline CDR1 is SGHTA and CDR2 is FQGNSA. This CDR3 has 15 amino acids.

The CDR3 reads CASSPRQVGYVRDTQYF. As DNA, the CDR3 is TGTGCCAGCAGCCCCCGACAGGTTGGCTATGTTCGGGATACGCAGTATTTT. The J gene is TRBJ2-3, the V gene TRBV7-9; D possibly corresponds to TRBD1 (6 bases). The CDR3 covers 17 residues. Germline V lookup: CDR1 SEHNR, CDR2 FQNEAQ (reference sequence). V was shortened by 5 bases and J by 6 bases, with 24 bases between the two germline ends.

The J gene is TRBJ2-5, the V gene TRBV15; 7 bases are shared with TRBD1. Germline CDR1 reads LNHNV; CDR2 reads YYDKDF (reference sequence). The CDR3 totals 12 residues. V lost 6 bases and J lost 4; bases outside the gene matches: 2. CDR3 nucleotides: TGTGCCACCAGACAGGGGCGAGAGACCCAGTACTTC. Its translation: CATRQGRETQYF.

This clonotype has a count of ten or more. V gene TRBV7-2 combines with J gene TRBJ1-6; D is unresolved. V gave up 7 bases and J gave up 13 bases, with 20 bases separating them. In germline, CDR1 is SGHTA, CDR2 FQGNSA. There are 14 residues in the CDR3. This chain's CDR3 is CASNFQNSRSPLHF. CDR3 nucleotide sequence: TGTGCCAGCAACTTCCAGAATTCGCGTTCGCCCCTCCACTTT.

The table lists this clonotype with a few counts. The J gene is TRBJ2-7, the V gene TRBV6-5, with 7 positions matching TRBD2. J gave up 2 bases and V 2 bases, and 6 bases lay outside the gene matches. There are 15 residues in the CDR3. CDR1 and CDR2 (germline): MNHEY, SVGAGI. DNA for the CDR3: TGTGCCAGCAGTTACGGAAGGGAGGGAACCTACGAGCAGTACGTC. Translating gives CASSYGREGTYEQYV.

The sample holds many counts of this clonotype. The V call is TRBV15, the J call TRBJ2-1, with D maybe TRBD1 (6 bases). Trimming took off 1 base at V and 0 bases at J, with 13 bases between the two ends. Germline values: CDR1 LNHNV, CDR2 YYDKDF (reference sequence). The CDR3 extends over 17 amino acids. The CDR3 loop reads CATSRGYGGRSYNEQFF. In nucleotides, the CDR3 is TGTGCCACCAGCAGAGGTTATGGGGGCCGCTCCTACAATGAGCAGTTCTTC.

This clonotype was picked up many times. The genes are TRBV5-1 and TRBJ2-7, with 7 positions matching TRBD1. V lost 4 bases, J lost 5 bases, and 9 bases stayed unmatched. The germline V gene encodes CDR1 SGHRS and CDR2 YFSETQ. This CDR3 comprises 14 residues. CDR3 nucleotides: TGCGCCAGCAGCCCCAGGGGGTCCCCCAACGAGCAGTACTTC. Its translation is CASSPRGSPNEQYF.

This clonotype appeared many times. The chain recombines TRBV5-1 with TRBJ2-4; possibly TRBD1 for D (6 bases). The CDR3 loop spans 17 amino acids. Looked up from germline, CDR1 is SGHRS and CDR2 is YFSETQ. Between the trimmed V and J ends, which lost 3 bases and 0 bases, there was a span of 16 bases. CDR3 sequence reads: CASSWQTGGLAKNIQYF. The CDR3, as DNA: TGCGCCAGCAGCTGGCAGACAGGTGGGCTAGCCAAAAACATTCAGTACTTC. Supplemented by reference TRBV5-1 and TRBJ2-4, the full variable domain reads KAGVTQTPRYLIKTRGQQVTLSCSPISGHRSVSWYQQTPGQGLQFLFEYFSETQRNKGNFPGRFSGRQFSNSRSEMNVSTLELGDSALYLCASSWQTGGLAKNIQYFGAGTRLSVL.

In this sample, this clonotype turned up a few times. The chain has TRBV7-9 and TRBJ1-4; tentatively, D is TRBD1 (5 bases). The CDR3 has 17 residues. V lost 5 bases to trimming and J lost 3 bases, with 19 bases between them. The germline V gene encodes CDR1 SEHNR and CDR2 FQNEAQ (reference sequence). The CDR3 DNA reads as TGTGCCAGCAGCCCTCCCACCCTTGGGGCGGCTAATGAAAAACTGTTTTTT. Translated: CASSPPTLGAANEKLFF.

This clonotype was detected only a few times. V and J are TRBV28 and TRBJ1-4, with D uncertain. Germline V gives CDR1 MDHEN, CDR2 SYDVKM. CDR3 length: 12 amino acids. The V end was cut by 5 bases, the J end by 8 bases, with 9 bases between. The CDR3 sequence: CASSAVREKLFF. CDR3 DNA sequence: TGTGCCAGCAGTGCAGTACGGGAAAAACTGTTTTTT.

This clonotype was counted ten times or more. CDR3: CASSFGQGALNTEAFF. The CDR3 coding sequence is TGTGCCAGCAGCTTTGGACAGGGGGCTTTGAACACTGAAGCTTTCTTT. The chain couples TRBV7-2 to TRBJ1-1, with 11 bases matching TRBD1. CDR3 length: 16 residues. V gave up 3 bases and J gave up 0 bases; unmatched junction bases: 3. Germline V CDR1 and CDR2: SGHTA, FQGNSA.